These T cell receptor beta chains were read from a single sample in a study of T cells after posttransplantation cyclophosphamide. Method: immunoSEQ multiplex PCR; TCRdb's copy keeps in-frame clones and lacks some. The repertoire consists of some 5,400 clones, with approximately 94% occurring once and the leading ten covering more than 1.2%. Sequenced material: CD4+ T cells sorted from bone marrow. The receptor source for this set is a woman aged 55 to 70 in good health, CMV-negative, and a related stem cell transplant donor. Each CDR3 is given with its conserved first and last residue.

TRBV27,CASSLLSGVANSPLHF
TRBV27,CASGNDRGREQYF
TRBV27,CASKVTQGTGELFF
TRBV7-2,CASSLAPGLGQPQHF
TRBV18,CASSGAGGPLEQFF
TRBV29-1,CSVDRGMNTEAFF
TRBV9,CASSVGGRQGSPGNTIYF
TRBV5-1,CASSLVPGQGLYEQYF
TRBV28,CASSPSGTRLNYGYTF
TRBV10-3,CAIGTGTTDTQYF